This T cell receptor beta chain comes out of a study of beta chain features in type 1 diabetes. Background on the study: Patients shared similar age, gender and cell yields with healthy donors. Points from the study as a whole: Type 1 diabetes patients had VDJ junctions that carried fewer insertions and more deletions. The naive, central memory and Treg TCRB repertoires showed an apparent similarity that was greater among patients than among healthy donors.

In its sample, this clone was seen a few times. Its antigen is not identified. Additional DNA sequences in this sample encode the identical CDR3. The CDR3 extends over 12 amino acids. V gave up 2 bases and J gave up 7 bases, with 6 bases separating them. Germline CDR1 is SEHNR and CDR2 is FQNEAQ (reference sequence). Purity exceeding 98% was reached by all sorted populations. Expressed TCRB transcripts were sequenced because the entire RNA isolate underwent reverse transcription. The data were produced by immunoSEQ multiplex PCR, yet TCRdb's version contains in-frame clones alone and is incomplete. The sample shows under 950,000 clones, 17% of them seen only once.

The rearrangement links TRBV7-9 to TRBJ2-1; D is ambiguous. This receptor was obtained from a woman aged 18-29 years in good health. The sequenced material came from naive CD4+ T cells from blood. The CDR3 is CASSLRQNEQFF. The CDR3 DNA reads TGTGCCAGCAGCTTACGCCAGAATGAGCAGTTCTTC.